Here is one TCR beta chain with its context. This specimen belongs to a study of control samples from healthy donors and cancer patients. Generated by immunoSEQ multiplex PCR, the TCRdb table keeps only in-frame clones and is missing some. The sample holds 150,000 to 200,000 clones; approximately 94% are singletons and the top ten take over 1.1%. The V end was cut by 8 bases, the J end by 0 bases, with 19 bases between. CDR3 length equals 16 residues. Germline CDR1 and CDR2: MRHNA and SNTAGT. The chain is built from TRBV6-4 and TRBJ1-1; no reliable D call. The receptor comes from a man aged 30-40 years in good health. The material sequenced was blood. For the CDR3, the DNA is TGTGCCAGCCCTGAGAACGGAGAGATCTTGAACACTGAAGCTTTCTTT. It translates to CASPENGEILNTEAFF.